This TCR beta chain was captured in a study of cytomegalovirus exposure and HLA in healthy donors. Points from the study as a whole: Presence/absence analyses took donor sequencing depth as roughly uniform. In an earlier analysis, in about 530 donors, most V segments appeared productive either ~87% or ~30% of the time. An analysis that came later showed most CMV-associated TCR beta chains appearing HLA-restricted.

Notes on this clone: Its target is unknown.

This CDR3 contains 16 residues. CDR1 and CDR2 (germline): SGHDT, YYEEEE. The ends were cut back, 0 bases at V and 4 bases at J, with 16 bases in the middle. In the PCR, 60 Vbeta and 13 Jbeta primers were used. Profiled with immunoSEQ multiplex PCR; TCRdb holds only in-frame clones, not every one. The table has about 200,000 clones, around 79% seen once. The specimen was PBMCs. The chain is built from TRBV5-6 and TRBJ2-5; D possibly corresponds to TRBD2 (7 bases). The sequence derives from a woman between 45 and 60 years old in good health and CMV-seronegative. CDR3 sequence reads: CASSLARRGEGETQYF. CDR3 in DNA: TGTGCCAGCAGCTTGGCCCGGAGGGGGGAGGGAGAGACCCAGTACTTC.